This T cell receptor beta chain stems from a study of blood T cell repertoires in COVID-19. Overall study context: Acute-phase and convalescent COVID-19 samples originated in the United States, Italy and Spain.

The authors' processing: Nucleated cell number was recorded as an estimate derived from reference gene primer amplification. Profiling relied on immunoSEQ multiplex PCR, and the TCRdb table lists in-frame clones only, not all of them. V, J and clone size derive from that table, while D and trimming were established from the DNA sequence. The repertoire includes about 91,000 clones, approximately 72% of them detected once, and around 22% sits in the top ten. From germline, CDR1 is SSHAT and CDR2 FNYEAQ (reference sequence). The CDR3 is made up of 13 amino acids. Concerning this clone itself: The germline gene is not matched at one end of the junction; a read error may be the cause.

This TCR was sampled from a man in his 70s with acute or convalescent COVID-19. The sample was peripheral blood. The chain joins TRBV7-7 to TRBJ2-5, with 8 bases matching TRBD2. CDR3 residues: CASSAGGVETQYF. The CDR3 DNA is TGTGCTAGCAGCGCGGGAGGAGTCGAGACCCAGTACTTC.